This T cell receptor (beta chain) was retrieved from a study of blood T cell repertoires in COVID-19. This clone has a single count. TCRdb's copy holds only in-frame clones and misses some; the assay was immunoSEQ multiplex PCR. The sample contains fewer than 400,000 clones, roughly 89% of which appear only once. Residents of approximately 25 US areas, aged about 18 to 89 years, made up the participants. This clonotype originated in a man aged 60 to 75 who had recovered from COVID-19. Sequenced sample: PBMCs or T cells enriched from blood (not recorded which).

In nucleotides, the CDR3 is TGTGCCAGCTCCGGGAGAATCGGCTACGAGCAGTACTTC. Its translation: CASSGRIGYEQYF. V usage is TRBV2 and J usage is TRBJ2-7; a weak D match, TRBD2 (6 bases). V lost 8 bases and J 3 bases, leaving 14 bases between the germline ends. CDR3 length: 13 amino acids. The germline CDR1 and CDR2 sequences are SNHLY and FYNNEI.